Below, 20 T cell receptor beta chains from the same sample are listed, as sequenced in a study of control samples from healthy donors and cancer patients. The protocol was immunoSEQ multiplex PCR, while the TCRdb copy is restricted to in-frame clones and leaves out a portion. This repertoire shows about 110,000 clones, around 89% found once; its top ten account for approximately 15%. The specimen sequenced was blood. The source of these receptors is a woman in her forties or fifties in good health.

CDR3: CASSLIGSNYEQYF. CDR3 in DNA: TGTGCCAGCAGTTTAATAGGCAGTAACTACGAGCAGTACTTC. The J gene is TRBJ2-7, the V gene TRBV27; D unresolved. The CDR3 has 14 residues. Germline-derived CDR1 and CDR2 are MNHEY and SMNVEV (reference sequence). Between the trimmed V and J ends, which lost 2 bases and 3 bases, there was a span of 11 bases.

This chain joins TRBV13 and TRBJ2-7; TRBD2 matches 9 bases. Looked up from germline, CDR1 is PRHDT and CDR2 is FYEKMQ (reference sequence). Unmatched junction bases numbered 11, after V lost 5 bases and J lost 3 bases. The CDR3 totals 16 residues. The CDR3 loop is CASSPSGLASGYEQYV. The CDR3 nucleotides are TGTGCCAGCAGCCCCTCGGGACTAGCATCTGGCTACGAGCAGTACGTC.

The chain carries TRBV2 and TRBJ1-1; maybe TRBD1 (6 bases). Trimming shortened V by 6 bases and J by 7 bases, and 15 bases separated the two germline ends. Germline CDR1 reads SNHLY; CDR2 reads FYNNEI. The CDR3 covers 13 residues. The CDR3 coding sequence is TGTGCCAGCAGCGGCCTATTGACAGGTGAAGCTTTCTTT. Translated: CASSGLLTGEAFF.

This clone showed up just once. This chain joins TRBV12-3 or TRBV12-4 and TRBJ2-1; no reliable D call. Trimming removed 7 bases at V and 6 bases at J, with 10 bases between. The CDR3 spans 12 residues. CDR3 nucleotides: TGTGCCAGCACTCTCAACCGCAATGAGCAGTTCTTC. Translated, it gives CASTLNRNEQFF.

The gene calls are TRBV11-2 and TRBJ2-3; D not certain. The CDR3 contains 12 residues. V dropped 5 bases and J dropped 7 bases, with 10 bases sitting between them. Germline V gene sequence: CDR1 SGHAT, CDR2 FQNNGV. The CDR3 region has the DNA TGTGCCAGCAGCACCCCCGGCTATACGCAGTATTTT. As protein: CASSTPGYTQYF.

CDR3 DNA: TGTGCCAGTAGTATAGCCGACAGGGGGTATGGCTACACCTTC. This encodes CASSIADRGYGYTF. This chain uses TRBV19 with TRBJ1-2; 9 nucleotides align to TRBD1. The CDR3 is made up of 14 amino acids. V gave up 1 base and J gave up 5 bases; unmatched junction bases: 2. Looked up from germline, CDR1 is LNHDA and CDR2 is SQIVND (reference sequence).

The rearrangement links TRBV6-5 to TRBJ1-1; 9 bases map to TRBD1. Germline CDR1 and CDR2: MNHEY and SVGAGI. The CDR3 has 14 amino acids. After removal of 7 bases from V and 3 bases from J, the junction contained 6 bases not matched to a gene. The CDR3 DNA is TGTGCCAGCAACCCCGGGACAGGGCACACTGAAGCTTTCTTT. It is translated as CASNPGTGHTEAFF.

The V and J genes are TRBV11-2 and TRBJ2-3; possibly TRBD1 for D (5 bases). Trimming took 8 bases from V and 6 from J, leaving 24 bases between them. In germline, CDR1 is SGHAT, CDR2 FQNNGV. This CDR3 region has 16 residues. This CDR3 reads CASHRGAPPLMDTQYF. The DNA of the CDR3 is TGTGCCAGCCATAGGGGCGCTCCTCCCCTTATGGATACGCAGTATTTT.

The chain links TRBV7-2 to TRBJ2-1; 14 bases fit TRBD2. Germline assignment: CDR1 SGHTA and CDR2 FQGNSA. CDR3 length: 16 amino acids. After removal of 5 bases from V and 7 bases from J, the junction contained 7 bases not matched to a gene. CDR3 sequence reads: CASSGTSGSRRNEQFF. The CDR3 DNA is TGTGCCAGCAGCGGGACTAGCGGGAGTCGAAGGAATGAGCAGTTCTTC.

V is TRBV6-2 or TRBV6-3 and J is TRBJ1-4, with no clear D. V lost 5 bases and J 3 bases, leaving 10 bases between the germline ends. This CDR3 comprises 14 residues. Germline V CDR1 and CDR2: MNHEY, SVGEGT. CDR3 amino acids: CASSGPAANEKLFF. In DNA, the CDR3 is TGTGCCAGCAGTGGGCCGGCGGCTAATGAAAAACTGTTTTTT.

CDR3 loop: CASSIELLNEKLFF. CDR3 DNA sequence: TGTGCCAGTAGTATAGAGCTTTTGAATGAAAAACTGTTTTTT. This chain uses TRBV19 with TRBJ1-4; D remains unclear. The germline V gene encodes CDR1 LNHDA and CDR2 SQIVND (reference sequence). This CDR3 contains 14 residues. V shed 0 bases and J shed 5 bases, with 7 bases lying between them.

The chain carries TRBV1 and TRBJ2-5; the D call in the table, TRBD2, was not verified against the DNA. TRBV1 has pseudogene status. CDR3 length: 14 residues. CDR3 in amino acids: CTSSRLAGEKTQYF. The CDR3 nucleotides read TGCACCAGCAGCCGATTAGCGGGAGAAAAGACCCAGTACTTC.

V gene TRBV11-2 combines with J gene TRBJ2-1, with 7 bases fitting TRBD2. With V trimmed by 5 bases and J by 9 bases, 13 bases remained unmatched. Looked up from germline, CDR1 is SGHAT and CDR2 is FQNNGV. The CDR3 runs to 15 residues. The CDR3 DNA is TGTGCCAGCAGCCCCAGCGGGATGTCTGGTGGTGAGCAGTTCTTC. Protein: CASSPSGMSGGEQFF.

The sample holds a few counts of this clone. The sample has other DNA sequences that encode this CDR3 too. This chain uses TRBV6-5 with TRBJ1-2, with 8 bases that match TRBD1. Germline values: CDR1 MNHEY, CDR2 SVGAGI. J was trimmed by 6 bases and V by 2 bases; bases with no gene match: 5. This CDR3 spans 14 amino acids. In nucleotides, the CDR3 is TGTGCCAGCAGTTACGGGCAGGGGGCGGATGGCTACACCTTC. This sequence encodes CASSYGQGADGYTF.

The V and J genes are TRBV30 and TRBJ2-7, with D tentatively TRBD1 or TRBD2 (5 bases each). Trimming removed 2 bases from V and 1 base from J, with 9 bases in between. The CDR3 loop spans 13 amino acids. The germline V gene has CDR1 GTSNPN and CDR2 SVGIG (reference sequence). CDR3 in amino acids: CAWSRGASYEQYF. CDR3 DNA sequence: TGTGCCTGGAGTCGAGGGGCGTCCTACGAGCAGTACTTC.

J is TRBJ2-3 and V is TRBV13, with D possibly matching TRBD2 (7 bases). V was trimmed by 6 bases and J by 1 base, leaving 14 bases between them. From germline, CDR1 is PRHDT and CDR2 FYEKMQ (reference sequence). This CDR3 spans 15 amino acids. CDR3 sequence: CASRVGGPRTDTQYF. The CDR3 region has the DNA TGTGCCAGCAGGGTGGGGGGGCCTCGCACAGATACGCAGTATTTT.

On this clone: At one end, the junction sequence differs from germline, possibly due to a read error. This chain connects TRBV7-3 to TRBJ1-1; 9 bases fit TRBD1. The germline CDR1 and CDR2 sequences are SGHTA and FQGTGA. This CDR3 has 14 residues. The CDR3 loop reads CASSTGTGNPEAFF. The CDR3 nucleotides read TGTGCCAGCAGCACCGGGACAGGGAACCCTGAAGCTTTCTTT.

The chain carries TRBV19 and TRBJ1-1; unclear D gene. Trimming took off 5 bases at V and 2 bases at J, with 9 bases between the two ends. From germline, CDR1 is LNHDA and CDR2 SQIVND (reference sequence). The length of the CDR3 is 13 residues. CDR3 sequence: CASSAVVNTEAFF. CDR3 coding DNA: TGTGCCAGTAGTGCAGTTGTAAACACTGAAGCTTTCTTT. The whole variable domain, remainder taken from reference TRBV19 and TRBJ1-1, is DGGITQSPKYLFRKEGQNVTLSCEQNLNHDAMYWYRQDPGQGLRLIYYSQIVNDFQKGDIAEGYSVSREKKESFPLTVTSAQKNPTAFYLCASSAVVNTEAFFGQGTRLTVV.

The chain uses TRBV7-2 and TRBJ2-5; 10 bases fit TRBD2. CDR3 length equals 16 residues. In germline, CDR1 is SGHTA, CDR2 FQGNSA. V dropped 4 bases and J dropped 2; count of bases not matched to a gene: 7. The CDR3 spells CASSSGAAGGQETQYF. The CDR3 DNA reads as TGTGCCAGCAGCTCAGGGGCAGCGGGAGGGCAAGAGACCCAGTACTTC.

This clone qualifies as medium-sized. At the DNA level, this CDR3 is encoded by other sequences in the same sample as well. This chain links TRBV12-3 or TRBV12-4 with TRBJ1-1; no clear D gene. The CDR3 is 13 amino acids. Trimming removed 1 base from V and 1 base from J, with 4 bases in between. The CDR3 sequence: CASSLGPNTEAFF. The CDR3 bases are TGTGCCAGCAGTTTAGGGCCGAACACTGAAGCTTTCTTT.